This T cell receptor beta chain originates from a study of regulatory T cells in long-lasting Graves disease. Study conclusions and caveats: TCR diversity in persistent Graves' patients was below that of newly diagnosed ones. Persistent patients had a count of shared public clonotypes (2,741) that exceeded that of new patients (roughly 1,000). The sample size was small, and this may have reduced accuracy.

In building TCR beta libraries, iRepertoire HTBI primers were used together with Arm-PCR of CDR3 regions. TCRdb called the multiplex PCR reads again in MiXCR, with one record for every CDR3 protein. The repertoire holds a few hundred thousand distinct CDR3 sequences, with less than 25% as singletons. The sample holds a few counts of this clonotype. Antigen: not known. Time point described: persistent/refractory GD, antithyroid drugs over 5 years with positive TRAb. The TCR library used RNA extracted from PBMCs. Graves' disease diagnosis followed American Thyroid Association guidelines. Unmatched junction bases numbered 4, after V lost 3 bases and J lost 0 bases. The length of the CDR3 is 18 residues. In germline, CDR1 is LGHDT, CDR2 YNNKEL (reference sequence).

The sample here was peripheral blood mononuclear cells (PBMCs), taken when the disease was refractory, from a patient treated with antithyroid drugs. The clonotype comes from a female donor with Graves disease. The V call is TRBV3-1, the J call TRBJ2-6; 11 nucleotides line up with TRBD2. This chain's CDR3 is CASSHGLAGVSGANVLTF. The CDR3 DNA reads as TGTGCCAGCAGCCACGGACTAGCGGGCGTCTCTGGGGCCAACGTCCTGACTTTC.